This T cell receptor beta chain stems from a study of blood T cell repertoires in COVID-19. Study overall: PBMCs, B-cell-depleted T cells, or T cells were the source of the cDNA or gDNA that made up the material.

Profiling relied on immunoSEQ multiplex PCR, and the TCRdb table lists in-frame clones only, not all of them. The table shows about 310,000 clones, with around 87% occurring only once. There are 16 residues in the CDR3. From germline, CDR1 is MDHEN and CDR2 SYDVKM. V lost 5 bases, J lost 1 base, and 15 bases lay in between. This rearrangement joins TRBV28 to TRBJ1-3; D ambiguous. This sequence originates from a man aged 50 or older with active or convalescent COVID-19. Sequencing was carried out using peripheral blood. This CDR3 is CASSLTTPGSGNTIYF. The CDR3 DNA follows: TGTGCCAGCAGTCTCACAACGCCAGGATCTGGAAACACCATATATTTT.